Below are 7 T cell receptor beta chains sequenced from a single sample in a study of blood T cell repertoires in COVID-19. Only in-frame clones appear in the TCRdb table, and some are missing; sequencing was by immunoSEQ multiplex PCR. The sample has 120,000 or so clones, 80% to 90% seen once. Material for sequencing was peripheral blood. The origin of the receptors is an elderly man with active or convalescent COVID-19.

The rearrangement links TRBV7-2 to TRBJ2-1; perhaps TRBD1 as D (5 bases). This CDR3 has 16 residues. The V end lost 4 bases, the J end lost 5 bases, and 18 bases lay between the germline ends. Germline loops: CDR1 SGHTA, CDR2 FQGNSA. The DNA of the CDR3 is TGTGCCAGCAGCTCGGTTGTAGGGGTTGCAAACAATGAGCAGTTCTTC. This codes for CASSSVVGVANNEQFF.

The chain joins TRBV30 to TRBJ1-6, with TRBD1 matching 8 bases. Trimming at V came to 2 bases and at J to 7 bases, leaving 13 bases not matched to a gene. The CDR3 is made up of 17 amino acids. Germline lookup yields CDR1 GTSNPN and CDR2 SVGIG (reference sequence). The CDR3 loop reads CAWSRTRTGLDNSPLHF. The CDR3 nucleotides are TGTGCCTGGAGTAGAACCCGGACAGGGCTTGACAATTCACCCCTCCACTTT.

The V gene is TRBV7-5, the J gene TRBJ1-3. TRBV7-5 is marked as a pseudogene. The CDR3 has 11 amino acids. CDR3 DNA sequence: TGTGTCAGGGGAGGTTGGGACACCATATATTTT. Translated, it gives CVRGGWDTIYF.

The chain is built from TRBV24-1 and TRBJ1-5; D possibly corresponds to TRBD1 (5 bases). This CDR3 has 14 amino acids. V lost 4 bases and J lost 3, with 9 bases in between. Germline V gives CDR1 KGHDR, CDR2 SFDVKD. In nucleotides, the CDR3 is TGTGCCACCAGTGACAGGGAACTCAATCAGCCCCAGCATTTT. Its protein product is CATSDRELNQPQHF.

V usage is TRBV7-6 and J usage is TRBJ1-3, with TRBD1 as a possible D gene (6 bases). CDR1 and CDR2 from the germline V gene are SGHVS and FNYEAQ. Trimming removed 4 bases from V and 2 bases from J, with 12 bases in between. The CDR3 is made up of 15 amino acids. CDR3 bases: TGTGCCAGCAGCTCCCGGGACACGACTGGAAACACCATATATTTT. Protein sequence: CASSSRDTTGNTIYF.

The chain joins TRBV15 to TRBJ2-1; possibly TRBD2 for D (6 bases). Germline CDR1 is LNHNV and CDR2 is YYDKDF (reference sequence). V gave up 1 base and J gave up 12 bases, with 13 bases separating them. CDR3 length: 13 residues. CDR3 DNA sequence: TGTGCCACCAGCAGAGTAGGAGGGCTTGCGCAGTTCTTC. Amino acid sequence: CATSRVGGLAQFF.

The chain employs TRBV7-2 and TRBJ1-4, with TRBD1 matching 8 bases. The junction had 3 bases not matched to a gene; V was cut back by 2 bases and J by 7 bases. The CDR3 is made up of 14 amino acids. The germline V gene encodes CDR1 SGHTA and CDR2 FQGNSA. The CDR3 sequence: CASSLNTGGEKLFF. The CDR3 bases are TGTGCCAGCAGCTTAAACACAGGGGGTGAAAAACTGTTTTTT.